Each of the 24 T cell receptor beta chains below was sequenced from the same sample in a study of T cells after yellow fever vaccination (dated by TCRdb to about 2019). The sample's treatment or condition label, in plain terms: live attenuated yellow fever vaccine strain. Libraries were constructed by 5' RACE. TCRdb shows the sequencer as Illumina HiSeq 2500. TCRdb trimmed the raw reads at Q25, called clones with MiXCR and kept productive beta chains. Duplicate CDR3 protein sequences are folded into a single record with the most common DNA and genes. The sample contains almost 600,000 distinct CDR3 sequences, less than 15% of them found a single time. The top ten clones comprise over 12% of the sample. This specimen consisted of PBMCs, obtained on the day of the yellow fever booster vaccination. These receptors originate from a young man who received the YFV17D yellow fever vaccine.

This chain links TRBV7-6 with TRBJ2-3, with 15 positions matching TRBD2. The CDR3 has 16 residues. Trimming took 1 base from V and 5 from J; bases not matched to a gene: 1. Germline-derived CDR1 and CDR2 are SGHVS and FNYEAQ. CDR3 amino acids: CASSLVGLAGGDTQYF. The CDR3 DNA sequence: TGTGCCAGCAGCTTAGTGGGACTAGCGGGAGGAGATACGCAGTATTTT.

This clonotype was seen more than once but under ten times. A junction boundary mismatches the germline segment, possibly from a read error. The chain couples TRBV6-5 to TRBJ2-7; the D gene could be TRBD1 or TRBD2 (5 bases each). This CDR3 is built from 12 residues. The germline gives CDR1 MNHEY, CDR2 SVGAGI. The CDR3 DNA sequence: TGTGCCAGCAGTTCCGGGACCTCCACGCCTAACTTC. Translating it yields CASSSGTSTPNF.

This clonotype appeared once. An end of the junction does not agree with germline; a read error may underlie this. The V call is TRBV28, the J call TRBJ2-1, with D hard to call. Looked up from germline, CDR1 is MDHEN and CDR2 is SYDVKM. The CDR3 runs to 12 residues. The CDR3 DNA sequence: TGTGCCAGCAGTTCCCCCGTGCCCCCCCGTATCTTC. It is translated as CASSSPVPPRIF.

This chain connects TRBV10-3 to TRBJ1-4; the D is unclear. The V end was cut by 4 bases, the J end by 7 bases, with 16 bases between. The CDR3 is made up of 15 amino acids. Germline CDR1 ENHRY, CDR2 SYGVKD. Here the CDR3 reads CAISGEETSFEKLFF. The CDR3 bases are TGTGCCATCAGTGGGGAGGAAACGTCCTTTGAAAAACTGTTTTTT.

This rearrangement joins TRBV7-2 to TRBJ2-5, with unresolved D. Germline values: CDR1 SGHTA, CDR2 FQGNSA. V lost 2 bases and J 5 bases, leaving 15 bases between the germline ends. CDR3 length equals 15 residues. Here the CDR3 reads CASSLISADRETQYF. In DNA, the CDR3 is TGTGCCAGCAGCTTAATATCGGCGGACCGGGAGACCCAGTACTTC.

This clonotype was counted only a few times. The rearrangement links TRBV10-2 to TRBJ1-6; TRBD1 is a possible D gene (6 bases). The germline gives CDR1 WSHSY, CDR2 SAAADI. The length of the CDR3 is 16 residues. Trimming cost V 6 bases and J 9 bases, with 21 bases left between them. Here the CDR3 DNA reads TGCGCCAGCAGGGACAGCCGGATAGATTTTATTTCACCCCTCCACTTT. It encodes CASRDSRIDFISPLHF.

This clonotype has only a few counts. The chain couples TRBV10-3 to TRBJ2-7, with 8 nucleotides matching TRBD2. The germline V gene encodes CDR1 ENHRY and CDR2 SYGVKD. With 6 bases clipped from V and 2 bases from J, the junction kept 6 bases outside the gene matches. The CDR3 is 14 amino acids. The CDR3 region is CAIRRDGRAYEQYF. CDR3 in DNA: TGTGCCATCAGGAGGGACGGGAGGGCCTACGAGCAGTACTTC.

This clonotype turned up a few times. V and J are TRBV20-1 and TRBJ2-2, with D possibly called TRBD1 or TRBD2 (5 bases each). With 3 bases removed from V and 5 bases from J, the gap between germline ends came to 10 bases. CDR3 length: 13 amino acids. Germline V CDR1 and CDR2: DFQATT, SNEGSKA (reference sequence). CDR3 nucleotides: TGCAGTGCTAGCAGGGAGAGGACCGGGGAGCTGTTTTTT. Protein product: CSASRERTGELFF.

This clonotype came up once. Germline and junction disagree at one end, which may indicate a read error. The V and J genes are TRBV7-8 and TRBJ2-6, with 9 bases fitting TRBD2. The CDR3 totals 18 residues. Germline V gene sequence: CDR1 SGHVS, CDR2 FQNEAQ. The CDR3 here is CACSLGLASRRGANVLTF. The CDR3 bases are TGTGCCTGCAGCCTCGGACTAGCGAGTCGGCGTGGGGCCAACGTCCTGACTTTC. Full variable domain (missing parts from reference TRBV7-8 and TRBJ2-6): GAGVSQSPRYKVAKRGQDVALRCDPISGHVSLFWYQQALGQGPEFLTYFQNEAQLDKSGLPSDRFFAERPEGSVSTLKIQRTQQEDSAVYLCACSLGLASRRGANVLTFGAGSRLTVL.

The J gene is TRBJ2-2, the V gene TRBV20-1; D not certain. CDR3 length equals 13 residues. V shed 6 bases and J shed 0 bases, with 8 bases lying between them. The germline gives CDR1 DFQATT, CDR2 SNEGSKA (reference sequence). CDR3 residues: CSAPLANTGELFF. The CDR3 nucleotides read TGCAGTGCACCCCTAGCGAACACCGGGGAGCTGTTTTTT.

The chain has TRBV29-1 and TRBJ2-5, with unresolved D. Trimming pared 5 bases from V and 5 bases from J, leaving 18 bases between. This CDR3 spans 14 amino acids. The germline V gene has CDR1 SQVTM and CDR2 ANQGSEA. The CDR3 DNA is TGCAGCGTTATGGGTGGTCAAGGTGGGGAGACCCAGTACTTC. Its translation is CSVMGGQGGETQYF.

This clonotype was picked up a small number of times. The V and J genes are TRBV15 and TRBJ2-1; no reliable D call. Per the germline V gene, CDR1 is LNHNV and CDR2 is YYDKDF (reference sequence). Trimming removed 5 bases at V and 0 bases at J, with 8 bases between. The length of the CDR3 is 14 residues. CDR3 protein: CATSVDYSYNEQFF. CDR3 in DNA: TGTGCCACCAGCGTCGATTACTCCTACAATGAGCAGTTCTTC.

V gene TRBV28 combines with J gene TRBJ2-3, with 8 nucleotides matching TRBD2. The V gene's germline CDR1 is MDHEN and CDR2 SYDVKM. V lost 6 bases, J lost 2 bases, and 10 bases stayed unmatched. The CDR3 extends over 16 amino acids. The CDR3 protein is CASSGGRLAFTDTQYF. CDR3 bases: TGTGCCAGCAGCGGGGGACGACTAGCGTTCACAGATACGCAGTATTTT.

V usage is TRBV28 and J usage is TRBJ1-4; D ambiguous. Germline CDR1 MDHEN, CDR2 SYDVKM. This CDR3 has 17 residues. Trimming shortened V by 3 bases and J by 0 bases, and 14 bases separated the two germline ends. Written as DNA, the CDR3 is TGTGCCAGCAGTTTTCTGAGCCTTACTACAACTAATGAAAAACTGTTTTTT. It is translated as CASSFLSLTTTNEKLFF.

V usage is TRBV19 and J usage is TRBJ2-1, with 9 bases matching TRBD2. The V segment lost 3 bases and the J segment 1 base; nucleotides outside the gene matches: 4. CDR1 and CDR2 (germline): LNHDA, SQIVND (reference sequence). The CDR3 has 16 residues. CDR3 amino acids: CASSIYAGGSYNEQFF. The CDR3 DNA is TGTGCCAGTAGTATTTATGCGGGAGGGTCCTACAATGAGCAGTTCTTC. The full variable domain, with the rest looked up from reference TRBV19 and TRBJ2-1, is DGGITQSPKYLFRKEGQNVTLSCEQNLNHDAMYWYRQDPGQGLRLIYYSQIVNDFQKGDIAEGYSVSREKKESFPLTVTSAQKNPTAFYLCASSIYAGGSYNEQFFGPGTRLTVL.

The V and J genes are TRBV12-3 or TRBV12-4 and TRBJ2-7; D may correspond to TRBD1 or TRBD2 (6 bases each). With 6 bases removed from V and 6 bases from J, the gap between germline ends came to 18 bases. The CDR3 covers 14 residues. For the CDR3, the DNA is TGTGCCAGCAGCTGGGTGTTGGGGGGCAGCGAGCAGTACTTC. Translating gives CASSWVLGGSEQYF.

The chain couples TRBV11-3 to TRBJ2-1; TRBD2 matches 8 bases. Germline CDR1 SGHNT, CDR2 YENEEA. The CDR3 loop spans 12 amino acids. Losses at the gene ends were 1 base for V and 13 bases for J; bases not matched to a gene: 3. The DNA for the CDR3 is TGTGCCAGCAGCTTAGCGGGAGGGCCTCAGTTCTTC. Protein: CASSLAGGPQFF. Combining the CDR3 with reference TRBV11-3 and TRBJ2-1 gives the whole variable domain EAGVVQSPRYKIIEKKQPVAFWCNPISGHNTLYWYLQNLGQGPELLIRYENEEAVDDSQLPKDRFSAERLKGVDSTLKIQPAELGDSAVYLCASSLAGGPQFFGPGTRLTVL.

The V gene is TRBV7-8, the J gene TRBJ1-5; D remains unclear. The length of the CDR3 is 16 residues. Germline V gives CDR1 SGHVS, CDR2 FQNEAQ. Deletions cut 1 base from V and 8 bases from J, with 18 bases between. This CDR3 is CASSLGSSLSGEPQHF. CDR3 DNA sequence: TGTGCCAGCAGCTTAGGATCAAGCCTCTCGGGTGAGCCCCAGCATTTT.

The gene calls are TRBV29-1 and TRBJ2-3, with D possibly TRBD2 on 5 matching bases. This CDR3 contains 12 residues. V dropped 7 bases and J dropped 4 bases, with 12 bases sitting between them. Germline CDR1 reads SQVTM; CDR2 reads ANQGSEA. The CDR3 spells CSEFGNADTQYF. CDR3 bases: TGCAGCGAATTCGGGAATGCAGATACGCAGTATTTT.

The chain uses TRBV19 and TRBJ2-3; no clear D gene. The CDR3 is made up of 12 amino acids. V lost 1 base, J lost 13 bases, and 12 bases lay in between. The V gene's germline CDR1 is LNHDA and CDR2 SQIVND (reference sequence). CDR3 DNA: TGTGCCAGTAGTATAGCAGACATACCCAAGTATTTT. This sequence encodes CASSIADIPKYF.

This clonotype was found a few times. The genes are TRBV12-3 or TRBV12-4 and TRBJ1-1, with a possible D match to TRBD1 (5 bases). CDR3 length equals 13 residues. V lost 5 bases and J 4 bases, leaving 11 bases between the germline ends. CDR3 in amino acids: CASSPIRGTEAFF. As DNA, the CDR3 is TGTGCCAGCAGTCCCATTAGGGGCACTGAAGCTTTCTTT.

This clonotype was seen only a few times. J is TRBJ2-5 and V is TRBV29-1; the D gene is possibly TRBD1 (7 bases). Trimming removed 1 base at V and 1 base at J, with 10 bases between. This CDR3 region has 14 residues. CDR1 SQVTM and CDR2 ANQGSEA come from the germline V gene. CDR3 in DNA: TGCAGCGTTGAAGGGGGGGACAGCCAAGAGACCCAGTACTTC. The encoded protein is CSVEGGDSQETQYF.

In this sample, this clonotype turned up a few times. The V call is TRBV28, the J call TRBJ2-3; no definite D call. Germline V gives CDR1 MDHEN, CDR2 SYDVKM. This CDR3 is 16 amino acids long. Trimming left V 6 bases short and J 6 bases short, with 22 bases between. CDR3: CASRPFPVRIMDTQYF. The CDR3 nucleotides are TGTGCCAGCAGACCATTCCCGGTTCGAATCATGGATACGCAGTATTTT. Full variable domain (missing parts from reference TRBV28 and TRBJ2-3): DVKVTQSSRYLVKRTGEKVFLECVQDMDHENMFWYRQDPGLGLRLIYFSYDVKMKEKGDIPEGYSVSREKKERFSLILESASTNQTSMYLCASRPFPVRIMDTQYFGPGTRLTVL.

As regards this clonotype: Sequence at one end of the junction differs from germline and may be a read error. This rearrangement joins TRBV3-1 to TRBJ2-1, with 10 bases that match TRBD2. The germline V gene encodes CDR1 LGHDT and CDR2 YNNKEL (reference sequence). This CDR3 has 13 amino acids. CDR3 coding DNA: TGTGCCAGCAGCCACACCCCGGGACTAGCGCTGGTCTTC. This encodes CASSHTPGLALVF.